These 6 T cell receptor beta chains were sequenced from one sample in a study of shared clonotypes between healthy human individuals (TCRdb year 2020). Library method: the immunoSEQ multiplex PCR assay. TCRdb holds this immuneACCESS table with in-frame rearrangements only. Some clones are missing; in checked studies, unresolved V genes explain under half, and the rest has no known cause. The sample table shows hundreds of thousands of clones, and about 91% are seen once. Roughly 22% of the sample goes to the ten largest clones. CD8 naive samples were CD45RO-negative cells positively selected for CCR7, giving a CD45RA+CCR7+ population that excluded TemRA cells. The sample was naive CD8+ T cells sorted from blood. Reading the label with the study, this specimen's cell subset or site is: CD45RA+CCR7+. The receptor set was obtained from a man younger than 40 in good health.

The chain combines TRBV5-5 with TRBJ2-1, with D tentatively TRBD2 (5 bases). This CDR3 comprises 16 residues. Germline CDR1 SGHKS, CDR2 YYEKEE (reference sequence). Trimming pared 4 bases from V and 3 bases from J, leaving 17 bases between. The CDR3 coding sequence is TGTGCCAGCAGCCCGGAAGGGCGGACTTACTACAATGAGCAGTTCTTC. This sequence encodes CASSPEGRTYYNEQFF. The whole variable domain, remainder taken from reference TRBV5-5 and TRBJ2-1, is DAGVTQSPTHLIKTRGQQVTLRCSPISGHKSVSWYQQVLGQGPQFIFQYYEKEERGRGNFPDRFSARQFPNYSSELNVNALLLGDSALYLCASSPEGRTYYNEQFFGPGTRLTVL.

The chain is built from TRBV27 and TRBJ1-1, with no clear D. This CDR3 spans 14 amino acids. Germline assignment: CDR1 MNHEY and CDR2 SMNVEV (reference sequence). Trimming removed 2 bases at V and 2 bases at J, with 9 bases between. CDR3 sequence (DNA): TGTGCCAGCAGTTTAGGAGGGTTCAACACTGAAGCTTTCTTT. Translating it yields CASSLGGFNTEAFF.

The chain's CDR3 is CASSQESWTVDTEAFF. The CDR3 DNA reads as TGCGCCAGCAGCCAAGAGAGTTGGACAGTGGACACTGAAGCTTTCTTT. The chain has TRBV4-1 and TRBJ1-1; a possible D gene is TRBD1 (6 bases). This CDR3 spans 16 amino acids. V gave up 0 bases and J gave up 3 bases, with 14 bases separating them. Germline lookup yields CDR1 MGHRA and CDR2 YSYEKL.

Comments on this clone: Other DNA sequences in this sample translate to the same CDR3. The chain couples TRBV11-2 to TRBJ2-1, with D unclear. Trimming stripped 4 bases from V and 6 bases from J, with 4 bases between. This CDR3 contains 11 residues. Looked up from germline, CDR1 is SGHAT and CDR2 is FQNNGV. The CDR3 region is CASSSTNEQFF. The CDR3, as DNA: TGTGCCAGCAGCTCCACCAATGAGCAGTTCTTC.

The chain joins TRBV7-8 to TRBJ2-7; 13 bases map to TRBD2. V lost 3 bases to trimming and J lost 3 bases; unmatched junction nucleotides: 2. The length of the CDR3 is 15 residues. CDR1 is SGHVS, CDR2 FQNEAQ, per germline. As DNA, the CDR3 is TGTGCCAGCAGCTTTGGGACTAGCGGGATCTACGAGCAGTACTTC. This codes for CASSFGTSGIYEQYF.

The genes are TRBV2 and TRBJ2-1, with TRBD2 as a possible D gene (6 bases). From germline, CDR1 is SNHLY and CDR2 FYNNEI. The germline V and J ends were trimmed by 7 bases and 9 bases, with 13 bases remaining between them. The CDR3 covers 12 residues. CDR3: CASIGGVVEQFF. As DNA, the CDR3 is TGTGCCAGCATCGGGGGTGTAGTTGAGCAGTTCTTC.